This section outlines one T cell receptor beta chain sequence together with its context. The antigen is unknown. The sample belongs to a study of T cell repertoires in cytomegalovirus infection. Turning to the study itself: CMV infection and matching HLA type were both indicated by public TCR beta signatures. Regarding the study as a whole: Cumulative frequency of public TCR beta families picked out carriers of CMV plus the relevant HLA. The ex vivo response was dominated by HLA-C-restricted CMV-specific TCR beta clonotypes.

CDR1 is MNHEY, CDR2 SMNVEV, per germline (reference sequence). With V trimmed by 0 bases and J by 4 bases, 11 bases remained unmatched. CDR3 size: 18 residues. TCRdb called the reads again in MiXCR, with one record for every CDR3 protein. The data show hundreds of thousands of distinct CDR3 sequences, with roughly a third seen just once and 15% to 20% held by the top ten. This TCR derives from a human donor in good health (CMV status not recorded). Some clones in this sample may be carry-over from other donors' samples. Sample: cultured PBMCs, taken from culture after CMV antigen stimulation. V gene TRBV27 combines with J gene TRBJ1-4, with 7 bases fitting TRBD1. CDR3 loop: CASSLSPGGRGVNEKLFF. In DNA form, the CDR3 reads TGTGCCAGCAGTTTATCCCCGGGGGGCAGGGGGGTTAATGAAAAACTGTTTTTT.